Sequencing of this T cell receptor beta chain was carried out in a study of T cells in pancreatic ductal adenocarcinoma. Of note for this clone: The antigen remains undetermined.

Only in-frame clones appear in the TCRdb table, and some are missing; sequencing was by immunoSEQ multiplex PCR. The repertoire holds more than 15,000 clones, with 85% to 90% as singletons. With 4 bases clipped from V and 5 bases from J, the junction kept 14 bases outside the gene matches. CDR3 length: 17 amino acids. In germline, CDR1 is SGHDT, CDR2 YYEEEE. Whole-study results and caveats: Blood had more productive templates and about 8-fold more unique clonotypes than tumor. No significant tumor-blood clonality difference; means were about 0.11 and 0.072.

Surgery without prior neoadjuvant therapy was the treatment of the selected pancreatic ductal adenocarcinoma patients. This TCR was recovered from a human donor with pancreatic ductal adenocarcinoma. This chain joins TRBV5-6 and TRBJ1-5, with 8 nucleotides matching TRBD1. Material for sequencing was PBMCs. The CDR3 coding sequence is TGTGCCAGCAGCCAAAGGGCCGCGCAGGGGGCTCATCAGCCCCAGCATTTT. It specifies CASSQRAAQGAHQPQHF.